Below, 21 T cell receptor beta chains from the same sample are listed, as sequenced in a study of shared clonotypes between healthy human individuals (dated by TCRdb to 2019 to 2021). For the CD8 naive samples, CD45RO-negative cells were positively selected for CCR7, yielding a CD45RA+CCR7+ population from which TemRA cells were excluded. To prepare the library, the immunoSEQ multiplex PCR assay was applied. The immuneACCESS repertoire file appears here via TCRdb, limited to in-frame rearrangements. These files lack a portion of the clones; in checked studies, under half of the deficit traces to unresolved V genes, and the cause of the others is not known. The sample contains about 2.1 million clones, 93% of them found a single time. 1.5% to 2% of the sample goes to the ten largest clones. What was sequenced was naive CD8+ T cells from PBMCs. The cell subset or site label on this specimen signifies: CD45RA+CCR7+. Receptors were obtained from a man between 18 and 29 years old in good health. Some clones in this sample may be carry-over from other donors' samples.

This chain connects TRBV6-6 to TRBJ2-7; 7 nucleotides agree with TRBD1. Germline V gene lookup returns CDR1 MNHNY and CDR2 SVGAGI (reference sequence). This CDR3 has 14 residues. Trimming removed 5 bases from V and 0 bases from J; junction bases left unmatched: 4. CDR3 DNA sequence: TGTGCCAGCAGTCACTGGGACAGCTCCTACGAGCAGTACTTC. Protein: CASSHWDSSYEQYF.

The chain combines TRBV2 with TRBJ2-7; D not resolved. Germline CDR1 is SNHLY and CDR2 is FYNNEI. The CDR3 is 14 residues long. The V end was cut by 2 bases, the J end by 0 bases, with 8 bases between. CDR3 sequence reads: CASSESLDSYEQYF. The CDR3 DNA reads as TGTGCCAGCAGTGAAAGTTTGGACTCCTACGAGCAGTACTTC.

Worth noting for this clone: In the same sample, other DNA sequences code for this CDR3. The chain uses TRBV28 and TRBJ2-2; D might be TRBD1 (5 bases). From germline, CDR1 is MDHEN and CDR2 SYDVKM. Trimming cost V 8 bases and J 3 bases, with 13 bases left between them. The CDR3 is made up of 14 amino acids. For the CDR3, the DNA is TGTGCCAGCTCGGCTACAGGAGACACCGGGGAGCTGTTTTTT. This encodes CASSATGDTGELFF.

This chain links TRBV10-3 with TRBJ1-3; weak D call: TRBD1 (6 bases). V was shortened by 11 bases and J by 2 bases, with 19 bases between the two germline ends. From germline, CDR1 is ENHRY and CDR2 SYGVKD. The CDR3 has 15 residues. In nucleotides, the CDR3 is TGTGCCGGGGAGGGAGGGGGAAAGGCTGGAAACACCATATATTTT. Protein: CAGEGGGKAGNTIYF.

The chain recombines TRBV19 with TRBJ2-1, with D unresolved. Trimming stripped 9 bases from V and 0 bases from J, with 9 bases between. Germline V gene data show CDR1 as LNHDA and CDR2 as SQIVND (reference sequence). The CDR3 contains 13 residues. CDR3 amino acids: CASRANSYNEQFF. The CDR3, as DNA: TGTGCCAGCCGGGCTAACTCCTACAATGAGCAGTTCTTC. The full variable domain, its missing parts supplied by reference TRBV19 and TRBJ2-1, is DGGITQSPKYLFRKEGQNVTLSCEQNLNHDAMYWYRQDPGQGLRLIYYSQIVNDFQKGDIAEGYSVSREKKESFPLTVTSAQKNPTAFYLCASRANSYNEQFFGPGTRLTVL.

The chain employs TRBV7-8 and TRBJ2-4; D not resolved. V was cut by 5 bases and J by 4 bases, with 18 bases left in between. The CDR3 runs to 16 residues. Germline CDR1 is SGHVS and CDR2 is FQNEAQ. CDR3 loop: CASSPDPRTLKNIQYF. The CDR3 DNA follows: TGTGCCAGCAGCCCGGATCCGCGGACGTTAAAAAACATTCAGTACTTC.

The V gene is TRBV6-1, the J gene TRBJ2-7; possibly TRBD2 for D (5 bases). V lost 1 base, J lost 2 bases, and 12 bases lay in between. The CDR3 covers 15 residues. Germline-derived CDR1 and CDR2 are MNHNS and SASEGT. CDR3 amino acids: CASSEGPSGAYEQYF. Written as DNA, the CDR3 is TGTGCCAGCAGTGAAGGCCCCAGCGGAGCCTACGAGCAGTACTTC.

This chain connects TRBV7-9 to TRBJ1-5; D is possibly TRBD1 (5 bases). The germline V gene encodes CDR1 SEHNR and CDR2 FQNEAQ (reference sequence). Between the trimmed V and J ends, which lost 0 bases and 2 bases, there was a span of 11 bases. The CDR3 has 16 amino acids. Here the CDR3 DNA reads TGTGCCAGCAGCTTAGCGGAAGGGGCGGGCAATCAGCCCCAGCATTTT. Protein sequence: CASSLAEGAGNQPQHF.

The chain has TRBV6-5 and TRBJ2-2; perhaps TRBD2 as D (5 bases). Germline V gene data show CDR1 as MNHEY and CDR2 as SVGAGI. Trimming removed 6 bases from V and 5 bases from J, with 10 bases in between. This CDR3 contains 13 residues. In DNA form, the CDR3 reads TGTGCCAGCAGACTCAGAGGGACCGGGGAGCTGTTTTTT. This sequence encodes CASRLRGTGELFF.

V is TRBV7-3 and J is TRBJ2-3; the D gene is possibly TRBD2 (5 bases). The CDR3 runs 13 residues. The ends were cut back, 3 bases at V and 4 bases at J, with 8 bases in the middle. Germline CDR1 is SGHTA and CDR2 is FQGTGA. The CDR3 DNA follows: TGTGCCAGCAGCTTCACGGGGTCAGATACGCAGTATTTT. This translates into CASSFTGSDTQYF.

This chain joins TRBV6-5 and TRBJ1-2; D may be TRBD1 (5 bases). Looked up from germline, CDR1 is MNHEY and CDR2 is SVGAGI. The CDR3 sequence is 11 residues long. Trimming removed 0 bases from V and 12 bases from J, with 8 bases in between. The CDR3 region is CASSYSGVDTF. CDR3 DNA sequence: TGTGCCAGCAGTTACTCAGGGGTGGACACCTTC.

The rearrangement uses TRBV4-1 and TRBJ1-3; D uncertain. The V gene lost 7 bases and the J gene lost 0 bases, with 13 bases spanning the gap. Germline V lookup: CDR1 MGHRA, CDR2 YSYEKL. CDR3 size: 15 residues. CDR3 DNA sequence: TGCGCCAGCACCACCGGGCTAAGCTCTGGAAACACCATATATTTT. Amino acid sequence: CASTTGLSSGNTIYF.

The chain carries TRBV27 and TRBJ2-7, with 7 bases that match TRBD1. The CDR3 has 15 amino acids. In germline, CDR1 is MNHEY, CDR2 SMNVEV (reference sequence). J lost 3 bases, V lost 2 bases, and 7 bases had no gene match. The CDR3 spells CASSLRMGQHYEQYF. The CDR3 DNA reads TGTGCCAGCAGTTTAAGAATGGGACAGCACTACGAGCAGTACTTC.

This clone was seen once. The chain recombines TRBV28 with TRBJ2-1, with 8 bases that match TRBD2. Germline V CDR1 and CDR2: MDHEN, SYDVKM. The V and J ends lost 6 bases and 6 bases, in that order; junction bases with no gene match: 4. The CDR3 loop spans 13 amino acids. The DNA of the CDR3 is TGTGCCAGCAGCTCGACTAGCGCCAATGAGCAGTTCTTC. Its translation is CASSSTSANEQFF.

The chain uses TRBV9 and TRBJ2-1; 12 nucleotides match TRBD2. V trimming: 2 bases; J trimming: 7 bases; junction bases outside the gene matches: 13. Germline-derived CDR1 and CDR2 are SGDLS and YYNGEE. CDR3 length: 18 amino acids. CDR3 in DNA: TGTGCCAGCAGCGTCGGGGGGCTAGCGGGAGGGCTAGGGAATGAGCAGTTCTTC. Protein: CASSVGGLAGGLGNEQFF. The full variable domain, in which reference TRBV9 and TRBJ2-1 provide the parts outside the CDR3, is DSGVTQTPKHLITATGQRVTLRCSPRSGDLSVYWYQQSLDQGLQFLIQYYNGEERAKGNILERFSAQQFPDLHSELNLSSLELGDSALYFCASSVGGLAGGLGNEQFFGPGTRLTVL.

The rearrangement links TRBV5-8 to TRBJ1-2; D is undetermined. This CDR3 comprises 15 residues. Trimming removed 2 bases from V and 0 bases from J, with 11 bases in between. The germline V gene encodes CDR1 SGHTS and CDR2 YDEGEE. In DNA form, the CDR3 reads TGTGCCAGCAGCTTCCTCGTAGGAGCTAACTATGGCTACACCTTC. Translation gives CASSFLVGANYGYTF.

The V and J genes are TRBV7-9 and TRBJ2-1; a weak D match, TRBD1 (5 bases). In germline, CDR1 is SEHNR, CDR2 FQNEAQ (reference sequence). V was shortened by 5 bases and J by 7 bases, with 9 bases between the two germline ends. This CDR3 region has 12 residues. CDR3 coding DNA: TGTGCCAGCAGCAGACAGTTTAATGAGCAGTTCTTC. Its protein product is CASSRQFNEQFF.

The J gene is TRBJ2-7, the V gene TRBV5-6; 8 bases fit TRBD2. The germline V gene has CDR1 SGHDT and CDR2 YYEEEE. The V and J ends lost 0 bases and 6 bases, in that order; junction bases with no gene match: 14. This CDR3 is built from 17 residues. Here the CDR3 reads CASSLGRTSLLLGEQYF. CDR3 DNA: TGTGCCAGCAGCTTGGGACGGACTAGCCTCCTGCTGGGCGAGCAGTACTTC. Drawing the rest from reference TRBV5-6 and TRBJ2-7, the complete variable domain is DAGVTQSPTHLIKTRGQQVTLRCSPKSGHDTVSWYQQALGQGPQFIFQYYEEEERQRGNFPDRFSGHQFPNYSSELNVNALLLGDSALYLCASSLGRTSLLLGEQYFGPGTRLTVT.

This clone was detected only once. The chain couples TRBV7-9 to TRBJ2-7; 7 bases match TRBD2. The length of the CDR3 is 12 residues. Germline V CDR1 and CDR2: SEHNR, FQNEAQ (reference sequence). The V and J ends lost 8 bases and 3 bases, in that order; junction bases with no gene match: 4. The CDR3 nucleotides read TGTGCCAGCGGAGGGGAGGGCTACGAGCAGTACTTC. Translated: CASGGEGYEQYF.

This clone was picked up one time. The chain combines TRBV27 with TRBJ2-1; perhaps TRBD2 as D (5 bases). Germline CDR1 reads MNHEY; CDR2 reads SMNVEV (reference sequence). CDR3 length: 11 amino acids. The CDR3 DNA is TGTGGGGCGGGCTCCTACAATGAGCAGTTCTTC. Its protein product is CGAGSYNEQFF.

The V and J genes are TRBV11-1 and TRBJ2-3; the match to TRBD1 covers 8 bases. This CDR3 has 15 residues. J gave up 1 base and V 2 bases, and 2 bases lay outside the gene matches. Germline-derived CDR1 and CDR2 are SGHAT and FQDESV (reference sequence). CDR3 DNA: TGTGCCAGCAGCTTACAGGGGGCCGGCACAGATACGCAGTATTTT. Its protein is CASSLQGAGTDTQYF.